This T cell receptor beta chain is drawn from a study of blood T cells in healthy people across ages. Donation came from healthy Caucasian individuals in Russia who were aged about 6 to 100. Per germline, CDR1 MDHEN and CDR2 SYDVKM. This CDR3 comprises 16 residues. The V gene end was trimmed by 6 bases and the J gene end by 3 bases; junction bases not matched to a gene: 5. This clonotype was detected a few times. Its antigen is currently unknown. Study outcomes and limitations: Per-million-T-cell TCR beta diversity fell roughly linearly with age.

It was with a sample-barcoded 5' primer and a J-beta primer mix that a second PCR of about 6 to 12 cycles was run. TCRdb passed the 5' RACE reads through MiXCR, listing each CDR3 protein once. The sample yields roughly 1,800,000 distinct CDR3 sequences, less than 50% seen once. Sequenced: blood. The gene calls are TRBV28 and TRBJ2-6; 10 bases are a match to TRBD1. This TCR was sampled from a woman aged 40 to 50 in good health. The CDR3 loop is CASSPDRGLGANVLTF. The DNA for the CDR3 is TGTGCCAGCAGCCCAGACAGGGGGCTTGGGGCCAACGTCCTGACTTTC.